This T cell receptor beta chain was profiled in a study of neoadjuvant anti-PD-1 for oral cavity cancer. Study-wide points: After neoadjuvant nivolumab, PBMC T cell clonality was significantly higher in non-responders than responders.

Details on this clone: Its antigen is still unknown.

The table came from immunoSEQ multiplex PCR; TCRdb's copy has only in-frame clones and leaves some out. The sample includes about 72,000 clones, around 88% seen only once; the top ten take nearly 3.5%. Germline V gives CDR1 SEHNR, CDR2 FQNEAQ (reference sequence). V was cut by 5 bases and J by 0 bases, with 14 bases left in between. The CDR3 is 15 amino acids. The source is a person aged 35-79 years with oral cavity squamous cell carcinoma. Sequencing used PBMCs, obtained before nivolumab (anti-PD-1) treatment. The chain carries TRBV7-9 and TRBJ2-7; D call uncertain. The CDR3 protein is CASSPPGSGSYEQYF. CDR3 DNA sequence: TGTGCCAGCAGCCCCCCCGGCTCGGGCTCCTACGAGCAGTACTTC.